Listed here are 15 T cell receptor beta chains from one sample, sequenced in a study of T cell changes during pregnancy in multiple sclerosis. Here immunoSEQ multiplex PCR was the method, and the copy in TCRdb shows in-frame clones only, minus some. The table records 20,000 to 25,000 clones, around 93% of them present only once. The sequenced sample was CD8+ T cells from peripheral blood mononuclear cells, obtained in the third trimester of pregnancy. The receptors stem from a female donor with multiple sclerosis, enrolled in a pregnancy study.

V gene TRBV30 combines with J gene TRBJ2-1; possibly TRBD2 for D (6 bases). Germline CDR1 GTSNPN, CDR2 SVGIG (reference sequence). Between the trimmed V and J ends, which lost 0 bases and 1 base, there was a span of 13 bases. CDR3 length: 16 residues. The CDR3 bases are TGTGCCTGGAGTGTACGGGAGATGGGGTCCTACAATGAGCAGTTCTTC. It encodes CAWSVREMGSYNEQFF.

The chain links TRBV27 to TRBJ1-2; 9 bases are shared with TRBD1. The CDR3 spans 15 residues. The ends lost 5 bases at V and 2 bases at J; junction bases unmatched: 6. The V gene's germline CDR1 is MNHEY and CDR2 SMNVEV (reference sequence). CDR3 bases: TGTGCCAGCAGTGCGGGACAGGGAGCAAACTATGGCTACACCTTC. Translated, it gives CASSAGQGANYGYTF.

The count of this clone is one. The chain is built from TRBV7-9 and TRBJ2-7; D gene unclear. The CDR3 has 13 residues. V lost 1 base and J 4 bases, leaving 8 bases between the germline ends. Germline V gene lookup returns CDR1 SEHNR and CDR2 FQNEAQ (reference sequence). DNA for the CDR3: TGTGCCAGCAGCTTAGAACAGAATTACGAGCAGTACTTC. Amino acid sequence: CASSLEQNYEQYF.

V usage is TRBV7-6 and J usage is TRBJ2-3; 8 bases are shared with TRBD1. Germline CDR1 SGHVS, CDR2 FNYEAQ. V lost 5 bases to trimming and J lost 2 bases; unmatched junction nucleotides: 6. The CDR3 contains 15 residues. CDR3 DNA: TGTGCCAGCAGCAACCGACAGGGGCTCACAGATACGCAGTATTTT. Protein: CASSNRQGLTDTQYF.

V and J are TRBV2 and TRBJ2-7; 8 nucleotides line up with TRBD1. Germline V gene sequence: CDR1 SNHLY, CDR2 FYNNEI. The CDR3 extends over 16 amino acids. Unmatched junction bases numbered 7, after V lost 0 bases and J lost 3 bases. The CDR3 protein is CASSEAITGGYYEQYF. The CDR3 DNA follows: TGTGCCAGCAGTGAAGCGATTACAGGGGGATACTACGAGCAGTACTTC.

Here the CDR3 reads CASSKRLSGEKETQYF. CDR3 nucleotide sequence: TGCGCCAGCAGCAAACGACTCAGCGGGGAAAAAGAGACCCAGTACTTC. The chain employs TRBV4-1 and TRBJ2-5; the match to TRBD2 covers 7 bases. V was clipped by 5 bases and J by 3 bases; unmatched bases: 12. The germline gives CDR1 MGHRA, CDR2 YSYEKL. The CDR3 is 16 residues long.

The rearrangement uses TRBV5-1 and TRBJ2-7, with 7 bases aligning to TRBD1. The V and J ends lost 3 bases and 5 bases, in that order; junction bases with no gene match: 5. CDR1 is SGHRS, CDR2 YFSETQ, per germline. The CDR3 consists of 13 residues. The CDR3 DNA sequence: TGCGCCAGCAGCTCTGACAGGGTAGACGAGCAGTACTTC. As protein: CASSSDRVDEQYF.

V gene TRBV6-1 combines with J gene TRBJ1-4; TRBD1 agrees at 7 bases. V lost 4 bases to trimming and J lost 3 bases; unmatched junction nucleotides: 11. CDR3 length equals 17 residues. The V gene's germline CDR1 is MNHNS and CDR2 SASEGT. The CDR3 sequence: CASSVFRMTGSNEKLFF. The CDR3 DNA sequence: TGTGCCAGCAGTGTGTTTCGCATGACAGGGTCTAATGAAAAACTGTTTTTT.

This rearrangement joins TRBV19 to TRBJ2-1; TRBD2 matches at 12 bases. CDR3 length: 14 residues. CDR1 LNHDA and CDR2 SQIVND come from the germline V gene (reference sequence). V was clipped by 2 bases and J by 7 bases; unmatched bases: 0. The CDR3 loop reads CASSILAGGNEQFF. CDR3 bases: TGTGCCAGTAGTATACTAGCGGGGGGGAATGAGCAGTTCTTC.

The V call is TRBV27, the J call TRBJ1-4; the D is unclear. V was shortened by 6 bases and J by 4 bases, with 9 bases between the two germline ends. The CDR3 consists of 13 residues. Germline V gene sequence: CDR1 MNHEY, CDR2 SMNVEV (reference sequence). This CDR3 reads CASRGSRNEKLFF. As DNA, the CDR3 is TGTGCCAGCAGAGGGAGCCGTAATGAAAAACTGTTTTTT.

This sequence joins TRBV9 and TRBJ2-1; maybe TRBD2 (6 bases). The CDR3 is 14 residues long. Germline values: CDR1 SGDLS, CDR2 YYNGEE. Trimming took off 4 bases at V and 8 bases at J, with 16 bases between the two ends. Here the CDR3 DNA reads TGTGCCAGCAGCCCGTCGGGGGTGCAAGATGAGCAGTTCTTC. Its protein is CASSPSGVQDEQFF.

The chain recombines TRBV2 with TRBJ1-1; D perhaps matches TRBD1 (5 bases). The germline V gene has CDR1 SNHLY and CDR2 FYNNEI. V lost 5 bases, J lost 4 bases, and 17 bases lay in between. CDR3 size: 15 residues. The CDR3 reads CASSTPDSSGTEAFF. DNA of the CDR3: TGTGCCAGCAGTACCCCCGACAGCAGTGGCACTGAAGCTTTCTTT.

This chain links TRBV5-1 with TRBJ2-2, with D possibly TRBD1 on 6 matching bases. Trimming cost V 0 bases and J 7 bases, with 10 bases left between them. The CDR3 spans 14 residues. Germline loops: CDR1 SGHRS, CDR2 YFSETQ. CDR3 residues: CASSLDRVDGELFF. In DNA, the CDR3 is TGCGCCAGCAGCTTGGACAGGGTGGACGGGGAGCTGTTTTTT.

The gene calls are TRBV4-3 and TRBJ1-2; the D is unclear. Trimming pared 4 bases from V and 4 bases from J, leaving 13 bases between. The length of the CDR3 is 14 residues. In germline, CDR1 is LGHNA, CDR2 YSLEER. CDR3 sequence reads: CASSPSTEGYGYTF. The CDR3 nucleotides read TGCGCCAGCAGCCCCAGCACAGAAGGCTATGGCTACACCTTC.

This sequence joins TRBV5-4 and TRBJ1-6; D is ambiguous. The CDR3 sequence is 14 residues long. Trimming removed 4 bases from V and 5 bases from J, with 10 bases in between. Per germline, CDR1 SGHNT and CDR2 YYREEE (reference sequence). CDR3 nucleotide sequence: TGTGCCAGCAGCCGGTGGCAGGATAATTCACCCCTCCACTTT. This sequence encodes CASSRWQDNSPLHF.